This TCR beta chain comes out of a study of blood T cell repertoires in COVID-19. Study in general: Acute and convalescent COVID-19 specimens originated in the United States, Italy and Spain. T cells, B-cell-depleted T cells, or PBMCs provided the cDNA or gDNA that served as material.

CDR1 and CDR2 from the germline V gene are SGDLS and YYNGEE. The CDR3 is made up of 14 amino acids. V was shortened by 0 bases and J by 5 bases, with 11 bases between the two germline ends. As handled by the study authors: Quantification of nucleated cells was approximated via reference gene primer amplification. The assay was immunoSEQ multiplex PCR, and TCRdb's table has in-frame clones only and misses some. V and J calls and clone size are given by that table; D and trimming were obtained from the DNA. The sample lists 95,000 to 150,000 clones, over 75% seen once, with 0.95% to 1.5% in the top ten.

The chain links TRBV9 to TRBJ1-1; TRBD1 is a possible D gene (5 bases). The sequencing input was peripheral blood. The receptor comes from a woman older than 75 with acute or convalescent COVID-19. Here the CDR3 DNA reads TGTGCCAGCAGCGTAGGGCGGGGGGAGACTGAAGCTTTCTTT. It translates to CASSVGRGETEAFF.